What follows are 2 T cell receptor beta chains derived from one specimen sequenced in a study of blood T cell repertoires in COVID-19. The repertoire was sequenced with immunoSEQ multiplex PCR; TCRdb's copy has only in-frame clones and lacks some. Of 50,000 or so clones listed, approximately 80% are singletons. The sequencing sample was made of peripheral blood. The receptor source for this set is a man aged 70-80 years with acute or convalescent COVID-19.

This clone was observed a handful of times. The rearrangement joins TRBV3-1 (or the pseudogene TRBV3-2) to TRBJ2-1, with D unresolved. Trimming removed 1 base from V and 5 bases from J, with 6 bases in between. Germline V gives CDR1 LGHDT, CDR2 YNNKEL (reference sequence). The CDR3 sequence is 13 residues long. In DNA form, the CDR3 reads TGTGCCAGCAGCCAAGGTGCAGACAATGAGCAGTTCTTC. Protein sequence: CASSQGADNEQFF.

The rearrangement links TRBV28 to TRBJ2-1; 11 bases align to TRBD2. After removal of 6 bases from V and 6 bases from J, the junction contained 13 bases not matched to a gene. The CDR3 loop spans 17 amino acids. Germline values: CDR1 MDHEN, CDR2 SYDVKM. The DNA of the CDR3 is TGTGCCAGCAGCACCCCCGGGACTAGCGGAGGATTCAATGAGCAGTTCTTC. Translated, it gives CASSTPGTSGGFNEQFF.